One and the same sample provided the 20 T cell receptor beta chains below, sequenced in a study of Graves' ophthalmopathy and Graves' hyperthyroidism. Amplification of the TCR beta CDR3 regions used RNA transcripts (as template). The first-round RT-PCR employed HTBI primers together with the Qiagen OneStep RT-PCR kit. A multiplex PCR was then performed as the second round. Using its own MiXCR run on the multiplex PCR reads, TCRdb lists one record per CDR3 protein. The table lists 300,000 or so distinct CDR3 sequences, roughly a sixth of them singletons. Sequencing was carried out using peripheral blood. The receptors here all came from an adult man with Graves' ophthalmopathy.

The table lists this clonotype with many counts. The chain uses TRBV7-3 and TRBJ2-7; TRBD2 agrees at 12 bases. The V gene end was trimmed by 5 bases and the J gene end by 5 bases; junction bases not matched to a gene: 4. Germline-derived CDR1 and CDR2 are SGHTA and FQGTGA. CDR3 size: 14 residues. The CDR3 sequence is CASSASGGADEQYF. The CDR3, as DNA: TGTGCCAGCAGCGCTAGCGGGGGGGCCGACGAGCAGTACTTC.

This clonotype was recorded at least ten times. The rearrangement links TRBV28 to TRBJ1-1, with a possible D match to TRBD1 (5 bases). Germline loops: CDR1 MDHEN, CDR2 SYDVKM. Trimming removed 2 bases from V and 3 bases from J, with 7 bases in between. CDR3 size: 13 residues. CDR3 bases: TGTGCCAGCAGTTTAGGGACGTACACTGAAGCTTTCTTT. Protein product: CASSLGTYTEAFF.

This clonotype came up many times. This chain links TRBV24-1 with TRBJ2-2; 12 positions agree with TRBD1. CDR3 size: 16 residues. V shed 3 bases, J shed 5 bases, and the junction held 3 bases outside the gene matches. CDR1 and CDR2 from the germline V gene are KGHDR and SFDVKD. The CDR3 sequence: CATSDRGQGATGELFF. CDR3 coding DNA: TGTGCCACCAGTGATCGGGGACAGGGGGCAACCGGGGAGCTGTTTTTT.

This clonotype was counted ten times or more. The chain recombines TRBV12-3 or TRBV12-4 with TRBJ2-3; TRBD2 is a possible D gene (7 bases). V was trimmed by 5 bases and J by 3 bases, leaving 18 bases between them. The CDR3 extends over 16 amino acids. CDR3 loop: CASSDGGREITDTQYF. Here the CDR3 DNA reads TGTGCCAGCAGTGATGGGGGGCGGGAGATAACAGATACGCAGTATTTT.

At least ten counts were recorded for this clonotype. The V and J genes are TRBV28 and TRBJ2-7; tentative D call: TRBD1 (6 bases). This CDR3 is 12 amino acids long. CDR1 is MDHEN and CDR2 is SYDVKM in the germline V gene. The V end lost 11 bases, the J end lost 0 bases, and 11 bases lay between the germline ends. For the CDR3, the DNA is TGTGCCTCCCGGGACATCTCCTACGAGCAGTACTTC. Amino acid sequence: CASRDISYEQYF.

The sample holds many counts of this clonotype. The chain carries TRBV25-1 and TRBJ2-7, with 10 bases lining up with TRBD2. From germline, CDR1 is MGHDK and CDR2 SYGVNS. V was clipped by 0 bases and J by 5 bases; unmatched bases: 7. This CDR3 is built from 16 residues. DNA of the CDR3: TGTGCCAGCAGTGAATATAGGTCTAGCGGGAGTAACGAGCAGTACTTC. As protein: CASSEYRSSGSNEQYF.

This clonotype occurred a few times. Germline is not matched at one junction end, which may reflect a read error. V gene TRBV5-1 combines with J gene TRBJ1-1; D ambiguous. Germline V CDR1 and CDR2: SGHRS, YFSETQ. The CDR3 totals 15 residues. The CDR3 sequence is CVSSLLGSLNTEAFF. DNA for the CDR3: TGCGTCAGCAGCCTCCTGGGCAGCTTGAACACTGAAGCTTTCTTT.

The sample holds many counts of this clonotype. This chain connects TRBV6-2 or TRBV6-3 to TRBJ1-2; D uncertain. The V gene's germline CDR1 is MNHEY and CDR2 SVGEGT. The CDR3 is 15 residues long. The V end lost 2 bases, the J end lost 8 bases, and 18 bases lay between the germline ends. Here the CDR3 DNA reads TGTGCCAGCAGTTACCGCTACAGAGACCGAGGAGGCTACACCTTC. It yields the protein CASSYRYRDRGGYTF.

This clonotype was observed many times. This sequence joins TRBV2 and TRBJ1-2, with D uncertain. V was clipped by 8 bases and J by 4 bases, with 8 bases between them. The CDR3 sequence is 11 residues long. CDR1 is SNHLY and CDR2 is FYNNEI in the germline V gene. In nucleotides, the CDR3 is TGTGCCAGCCAGGATACCTATGGCTACACCTTC. Protein sequence: CASQDTYGYTF. Full variable domain (rest looked up from reference TRBV2 and TRBJ1-2): EPEVTQTPSHQVTQMGQEVILRCVPISNHLYFYWYRQILGQKVEFLVSFYNNEISEKSEIFDDQFSVERPDGSNFTLKIRSTKLEDSAMYFCASQDTYGYTFGSGTRLTVV.

This clonotype was detected ten times or more. The CDR3 loop reads CASSTTSGLKTGELFF. Here the CDR3 DNA reads TGTGCCAGCAGCACGACTAGCGGCTTAAAAACCGGGGAGCTGTTTTTT. V is TRBV7-3 and J is TRBJ2-2; 9 nucleotides line up with TRBD2. CDR1 is SGHTA and CDR2 is FQGTGA in the germline V gene. The CDR3 is made up of 16 amino acids. Trimming cost V 5 bases and J 5 bases; bases outside gene matches: 9.

This clonotype has at least ten counts. The rearrangement joins TRBV5-1 to TRBJ2-5, with TRBD2 identical over 9 bases. Looked up from germline, CDR1 is SGHRS and CDR2 is YFSETQ. The CDR3 totals 17 residues. V was pared by 4 bases and J by 1 base, with 11 bases of the junction left unmatched. The CDR3 sequence is CASSPRSGSGGQETQYF. The CDR3 DNA follows: TGCGCCAGCAGCCCGAGAAGTGGTAGCGGGGGCCAAGAGACCCAGTACTTC.

At least ten counts were recorded for this clonotype. The chain links TRBV20-1 to TRBJ1-2; D is possibly TRBD1 (5 bases). The CDR3 is made up of 15 amino acids. The V gene's germline CDR1 is DFQATT and CDR2 SNEGSKA (reference sequence). Trimming removed 3 bases at V and 4 bases at J, with 18 bases between. The CDR3 DNA reads as TGCAGTGCTAGGGTCTACAGGACCTTTGGCTATGGCTACACCTTC. Amino acid sequence: CSARVYRTFGYGYTF.

This clonotype was seen repeatedly, ten times or more. The chain links TRBV27 to TRBJ2-7, with a weak D call TRBD2 (6 bases). From germline, CDR1 is MNHEY and CDR2 SMNVEV (reference sequence). This CDR3 region has 14 residues. The germline V and J ends were trimmed by 3 bases and 0 bases, with 9 bases remaining between them. For the CDR3, the DNA is TGTGCCAGCAGTTTTGGGAGGAGCTCCTACGAGCAGTACTTC. Translated: CASSFGRSSYEQYF.

This clonotype was recorded at least ten times. The rearrangement joins TRBV13 to TRBJ1-2; D perhaps matches TRBD1 (6 bases). CDR1 and CDR2 (germline): PRHDT, FYEKMQ (reference sequence). Deletions cut 5 bases from V and 0 bases from J, with 19 bases between. The CDR3 is 17 amino acids. The CDR3 protein is CASSLETGRDTNYGYTF. CDR3 nucleotides: TGTGCCAGCAGCCTAGAGACAGGACGCGATACTAACTATGGCTACACCTTC.

This clonotype occurred many times. The rearrangement links TRBV4-2 to TRBJ2-5; TRBD1 aligns across 8 bases. Germline assignment: CDR1 LGHNA and CDR2 YNFKEQ. V lost 1 base and J lost 5; bases outside the gene matches: 6. The CDR3 loop spans 15 amino acids. In nucleotides, the CDR3 is TGTGCCAGCAGCCAAGTAGGACAGGGTCCGGAGACCCAGTACTTC. Protein: CASSQVGQGPETQYF.

This clonotype was recorded many times. The chain is built from TRBV7-8 and TRBJ2-5, with TRBD2 matching 12 bases. CDR3 size: 14 residues. The germline CDR1 and CDR2 sequences are SGHVS and FQNEAQ. After removal of 7 bases from V and 5 bases from J, the junction contained 5 bases not matched to a gene. The DNA of the CDR3 is TGTGCCAGCACACTCCTAGCGGGAGGGGAGACCCAGTACTTC. Its translation: CASTLLAGGETQYF.

Ten or more counts support this clonotype. This chain uses TRBV14 with TRBJ2-7; 8 bases match TRBD1. The V and J ends lost 2 bases and 6 bases, in that order; junction bases with no gene match: 9. CDR3 size: 15 residues. CDR1 SGHDN and CDR2 FVKESK come from the germline V gene. DNA for the CDR3: TGTGCCAGCAGCCAACTTGGACAGGGTCAGGTCGAGCAGTACTTC. Translating gives CASSQLGQGQVEQYF.

This clonotype was recorded at least ten times. The rearrangement joins TRBV19 to TRBJ2-2, with no clear D. The CDR3 sequence is 12 residues long. Germline CDR1 is LNHDA and CDR2 is SQIVND (reference sequence). Between the trimmed V and J ends, which lost 6 bases and 6 bases, there was a span of 8 bases. CDR3 sequence reads: CASRTTPGELFF. In DNA form, the CDR3 reads TGTGCCAGTAGAACTACACCCGGGGAGCTGTTTTTT.

This clonotype was counted ten times or more. The chain is built from TRBV13 and TRBJ2-7, with 14 bases identical to TRBD2. Trimming cost V 4 bases and J 3 bases; bases outside gene matches: 5. Germline V lookup: CDR1 PRHDT, CDR2 FYEKMQ (reference sequence). The CDR3 is made up of 16 amino acids. The CDR3 nucleotides read TGTGCCAGCAGCTCGGGACTAGCGGGAGCCGACTACGAGCAGTACTTC. As protein: CASSSGLAGADYEQYF. Full variable domain (outside the CDR3, taken from reference TRBV13 and TRBJ2-7): AAGVIQSPRHLIKEKRETATLKCYPIPRHDTVYWYQQGPGQDPQFLISFYEKMQSDKGSIPDRFSAQQFSDYHSELNMSSLELGDSALYFCASSSGLAGADYEQYFGPGTRLTVT.

This clonotype was seen ten or more times. The chain uses TRBV30 and TRBJ1-5; D might be TRBD1 (5 bases). The V end was cut by 2 bases, the J end by 4 bases, with 15 bases between. Germline CDR1 is GTSNPN and CDR2 is SVGIG (reference sequence). The CDR3 totals 15 residues. The CDR3 DNA sequence: TGTGCCTGGAGTTCTGGGGCCTTCGGAAATCAGCCCCAGCATTTT. Translation gives CAWSSGAFGNQPQHF.